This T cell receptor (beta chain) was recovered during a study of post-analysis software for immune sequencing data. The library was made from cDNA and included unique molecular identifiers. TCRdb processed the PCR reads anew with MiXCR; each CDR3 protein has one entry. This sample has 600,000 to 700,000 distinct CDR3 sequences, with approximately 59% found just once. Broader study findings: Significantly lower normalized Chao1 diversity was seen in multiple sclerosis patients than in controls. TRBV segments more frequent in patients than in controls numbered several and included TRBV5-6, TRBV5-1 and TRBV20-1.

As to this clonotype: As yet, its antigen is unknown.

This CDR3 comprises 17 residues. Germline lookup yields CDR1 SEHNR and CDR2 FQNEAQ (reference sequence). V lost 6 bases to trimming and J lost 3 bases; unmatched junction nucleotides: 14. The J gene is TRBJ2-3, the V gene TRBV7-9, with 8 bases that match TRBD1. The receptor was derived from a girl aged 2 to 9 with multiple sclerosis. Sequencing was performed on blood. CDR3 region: CASSPRSPRTGTDTQYF. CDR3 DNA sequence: TGTGCCAGCAGTCCTCGCTCACCGCGGACAGGGACAGATACGCAGTATTTT.